These 21 T cell receptor beta chains were sequenced from one sample in a study of post-analysis software for immune sequencing data (dated by TCRdb to between 2014 and 2017). Antigen specificity for these receptors is unknown. The library was made by PCR. The listed sequencing device is Illumina HiSeq 2500. Unique molecular identifiers were incorporated into TCR beta cDNA libraries to reduce PCR and sequencing biases. TCRdb's own reprocessing of the public reads used fastp at Q25 and MiXCR and kept productive beta chains. Rows with a matching CDR3 protein are joined into one entry that keeps the most common DNA and genes. This sample is represented by around 260,000 distinct CDR3 sequences; 35% to 40% of them were singletons. The biggest ten clones account for under 5.5% of the sample. Study-level results and caveats: Roughly 5 TRBV segments, including TRBV5-6, TRBV5-1 and TRBV20-1, were significantly more frequent in patients than controls.

Sequencing input: blood. All receptors come from a girl between 10 and 17 years old with multiple sclerosis.

There are many counts of this clonotype. This chain uses TRBV20-1 with TRBJ2-1, with D perhaps matching TRBD2 (6 bases). V was clipped by 3 bases and J by 8 bases, with 17 bases between them. CDR3 length: 14 residues. The germline V gene encodes CDR1 DFQATT and CDR2 SNEGSKA (reference sequence). CDR3 in amino acids: CSASLPGLGDEQFF. In nucleotides, the CDR3 is TGCAGTGCTAGTCTTCCGGGACTCGGCGATGAGCAGTTCTTC.

In this sample, this clonotype turned up many times. The chain joins TRBV11-2 to TRBJ2-3, with 11 bases that match TRBD2. Germline CDR1 is SGHAT and CDR2 is FQNNGV. The CDR3 length is 17 residues. With 5 bases clipped from V and 3 bases from J, the junction kept 10 bases outside the gene matches. CDR3 sequence: CASSRTVLAGATDTQYF. The CDR3 nucleotides are TGTGCCAGCAGCCGAACCGTACTAGCGGGAGCGACAGATACGCAGTATTTT.

There are many counts of this clonotype. The CDR3 reads CASTPASGPGQRGYTF. CDR3 DNA: TGTGCCAGCACCCCCGCGTCCGGTCCAGGGCAACGTGGCTACACCTTC. The chain links TRBV6-6 to TRBJ1-2; weak D call: TRBD1 (5 bases). Between the trimmed V and J ends, which lost 7 bases and 7 bases, there was a span of 25 bases. The V gene's germline CDR1 is MNHNY and CDR2 SVGAGI (reference sequence). This CDR3 contains 16 residues.

This clonotype appeared a few times. The rearrangement uses TRBV28 and TRBJ2-3, with 8 bases matching TRBD1. The CDR3 is 15 amino acids. V lost 3 bases, J lost 5 bases, and 7 bases stayed unmatched. Germline V gene sequence: CDR1 MDHEN, CDR2 SYDVKM. The CDR3 loop is CASSLNRGFKDTQYF. The CDR3 nucleotides read TGTGCCAGCAGTTTGAACAGGGGGTTTAAAGATACGCAGTATTTT.

Notes on this clonotype: A much larger clone lies one base from this, so it may be a read error. The chain has TRBV7-2 and TRBJ1-5, with no clear D. Germline CDR1 and CDR2: SGHTA and FQGNSA. The CDR3 loop spans 13 amino acids. In nucleotides, the CDR3 is TGTGCCGGCAGCGTCATTAGCAATCAGCCCCAGCATTTT. The encoded protein is CAGSVISNQPQHF.

Many counts were recorded for this clonotype. This chain uses TRBV27 with TRBJ2-1; TRBD1 is a possible D gene (5 bases). V was trimmed by 0 bases and J by 6 bases, leaving 15 bases between them. Germline assignment: CDR1 MNHEY and CDR2 SMNVEV (reference sequence). CDR3 length: 16 amino acids. DNA for the CDR3: TGTGCCAGCAGTTTATCCTACACCGACAGCAGCAATGAGCAGTTCTTC. The encoded protein is CASSLSYTDSSNEQFF.

This clonotype was seen a few times. The genes are TRBV4-1 and TRBJ1-5, with D uncertain. Deletions cut 0 bases from V and 4 bases from J, with 10 bases between. CDR1 and CDR2 (germline): MGHRA, YSYEKL. The CDR3 has 15 residues. CDR3 DNA: TGCGCCAGCAGCCAAGATGGGAACAGAAATCAGCCCCAGCATTTT. Translation: CASSQDGNRNQPQHF.

This clonotype was detected a few times. The J gene is TRBJ1-2, the V gene TRBV3-1; no firm D call. Germline CDR1 is LGHDT and CDR2 is YNNKEL (reference sequence). The CDR3 is 16 amino acids. The V end was cut by 0 bases, the J end by 1 base, with 12 bases between. CDR3 residues: CASSQERLSLNYGYTF. Here the CDR3 DNA reads TGTGCCAGCAGCCAAGAACGGCTAAGCCTTAACTATGGCTACACCTTC.

This clonotype has only one observation. Germline is not matched at one junction end, which may reflect a read error. The chain is built from TRBV5-1 and TRBJ1-1; 8 bases map to TRBD1. Germline values: CDR1 SGHRS, CDR2 YFSETQ. CDR3 length: 14 amino acids. As DNA, the CDR3 is TGCGCCGGCAGCGAACAGGGGGTGGGCGCTGAAGCTTTCTTT. Its translation: CAGSEQGVGAEAFF. The entire variable domain, with the rest obtained from reference TRBV5-1 and TRBJ1-1, is as follows: KAGVTQTPRYLIKTRGQQVTLSCSPISGHRSVSWYQQTPGQGLQFLFEYFSETQRNKGNFPGRFSGRQFSNSRSEMNVSTLELGDSALYLCAGSEQGVGAEAFFGQGTRLTVV.

This clonotype turned up a few times. The genes are TRBV13 and TRBJ1-6, with D possibly TRBD1 on 6 matching bases. The V and J ends lost 2 bases and 0 bases respectively, with 8 bases between them. Germline CDR1 and CDR2: PRHDT and FYEKMQ (reference sequence). The CDR3 length is 16 residues. CDR3 bases: TGTGCCAGCAGCTTAAGGGGGAGCTCCTATAATTCACCCCTCCACTTT. This sequence encodes CASSLRGSSYNSPLHF.

The chain combines TRBV2 with TRBJ2-1, with TRBD1 as a possible D gene (8 bases). Trimming took 9 bases from V and 1 from J, leaving 13 bases between them. The CDR3 loop spans 14 amino acids. The germline gives CDR1 SNHLY, CDR2 FYNNEI. CDR3 sequence (DNA): TGTGCCAGGCAGCGGGACAGGTCCTACAATGAGCAGTTCTTC. This gives the protein CARQRDRSYNEQFF.

CDR3 sequence (DNA): TGTGCCAGCAGGCCTCCCGGGGCAAGTAGCAATCAGCCCCAGCATTTT. It specifies CASRPPGASSNQPQHF. The chain recombines TRBV6-6 with TRBJ1-5, with a weak D call TRBD1 (5 bases). Per germline, CDR1 MNHNY and CDR2 SVGAGI (reference sequence). The CDR3 runs to 16 residues. The V gene lost 6 bases and the J gene lost 0 bases, with 15 bases spanning the gap.

This clonotype has ten or more counts. The chain combines TRBV5-1 with TRBJ1-6; D may be TRBD1 (5 bases). The germline V gene encodes CDR1 SGHRS and CDR2 YFSETQ. The CDR3 totals 15 residues. Trimming shortened V by 0 bases and J by 5 bases, and 9 bases separated the two germline ends. CDR3 in amino acids: CASSLEGRDNSPLHF. In DNA form, the CDR3 reads TGCGCCAGCAGCTTGGAGGGCAGGGATAATTCACCCCTCCACTTT.

V gene TRBV30 combines with J gene TRBJ1-1; D call uncertain. Germline CDR1 is GTSNPN and CDR2 is SVGIG (reference sequence). This CDR3 comprises 17 residues. V gave up 3 bases and J gave up 0 bases, with 20 bases separating them. In DNA, the CDR3 is TGTGCCTGGAGACCTGGTAGCCTTCTAGAAGTGAACACTGAAGCTTTCTTT. As protein: CAWRPGSLLEVNTEAFF.

This clonotype was seen many times. This chain joins TRBV20-1 and TRBJ2-4; 7 bases are shared with TRBD1. With V trimmed by 3 bases and J by 9 bases, 11 bases remained unmatched. In germline, CDR1 is DFQATT, CDR2 SNEGSKA (reference sequence). CDR3 length: 14 residues. The CDR3 reads CSASTPGDSVIQYF. As DNA, the CDR3 is TGCAGTGCTAGTACCCCCGGGGACAGTGTCATTCAGTACTTC.

Remarks on this clonotype: This could be a read error, since a much larger clone is one nucleotide away. The chain links TRBV28 to TRBJ2-5; 9 bases map to TRBD2. The CDR3 totals 16 residues. Per the germline V gene, CDR1 is MDHEN and CDR2 is SYDVKM. The V segment lost 8 bases and the J segment 0 bases; nucleotides outside the gene matches: 10. The CDR3 coding sequence is TGTGCCAGCTTCCCTAGCGGGGACTGGTACCAAGAGACCCAGTACTTC. This sequence encodes CASFPSGDWYQETQYF.

This clonotype was observed a few times. The chain recombines TRBV28 with TRBJ1-5, with no clear D. Germline V lookup: CDR1 MDHEN, CDR2 SYDVKM. V was cut by 6 bases and J by 6 bases, with 12 bases left in between. The CDR3 runs to 13 residues. CDR3 in DNA: TGTGCCAGCAGAAAAGGGAAATTTCAGCCCCAGCATTTT. Protein: CASRKGKFQPQHF.

This clonotype occurred many times. The chain carries TRBV5-1 and TRBJ2-6; the D is unclear. The CDR3 loop spans 15 amino acids. The germline CDR1 and CDR2 sequences are SGHRS and YFSETQ. The ends were cut back, 4 bases at V and 0 bases at J, with 8 bases in the middle. CDR3 coding DNA: TGCGCCAGCAGCCCTGGGAACTCTGGGGCCAACGTCCTGACTTTC. Translated: CASSPGNSGANVLTF.

This clonotype occurred many times. CDR3 DNA: TGTGCCAGCAGTTTAGGGGGGGGTGAGCAGTTCTTC. Protein product: CASSLGGGEQFF. V gene TRBV28 combines with J gene TRBJ2-1, with 7 bases matching TRBD2. The trim removed 2 bases at V and 9 bases at J, leaving 1 base unmatched. Germline V gives CDR1 MDHEN, CDR2 SYDVKM. The CDR3 spans 12 residues. The full variable domain, rest sourced from reference TRBV28 and TRBJ2-1, is DVKVTQSSRYLVKRTGEKVFLECVQDMDHENMFWYRQDPGLGLRLIYFSYDVKMKEKGDIPEGYSVSREKKERFSLILESASTNQTSMYLCASSLGGGEQFFGPGTRLTVL.

The rearrangement uses TRBV4-3 and TRBJ2-6, with D hard to call. V was clipped by 4 bases and J by 0 bases, with 10 bases between them. The germline gives CDR1 LGHNA, CDR2 YSLEER. This CDR3 is built from 16 residues. The DNA of the CDR3 is TGCGCCAGCAGCCTTAATCTTGGCTCTGGGGCCAACGTCCTGACTTTC. This sequence encodes CASSLNLGSGANVLTF.

This rearrangement joins TRBV5-1 to TRBJ2-2; D call uncertain. The CDR3 contains 14 residues. Trimming cost V 0 bases and J 4 bases, with 7 bases left between them. Germline V gene data show CDR1 as SGHRS and CDR2 as YFSETQ. CDR3 protein: CASSLGGGTGELFF. In DNA, the CDR3 is TGCGCCAGCAGCTTGGGCGGTGGCACCGGGGAGCTGTTTTTT.